This TCR beta chain was captured by sequencing in a study of blood T cell repertoires in COVID-19. In the authors' methods: From reference gene primer amplification, estimates of nucleated cell counts were derived. Clones were read by immunoSEQ multiplex PCR, and TCRdb kept only the in-frame ones, dropping some. Clone size and V and J calls were adopted from that table, with D and trimming inferred from the DNA. The repertoire has about 200,000 clones, roughly 90% of them found once; the top ten carry roughly 8.1%. The CDR3 covers 15 residues. Germline values: CDR1 SGHVS, CDR2 FNYEAQ. The V gene lost 0 bases and the J gene lost 1 base, with 9 bases spanning the gap. Recovered Cohort 3 donors showed two negative PCRs, clearance, or symptom resolution.

Sequencing was done on a sample of PBMCs or T cells enriched from blood (not recorded which). V is TRBV7-6 and J is TRBJ1-1; D unclear. The TCR comes from a young woman who had recovered from COVID-19. The CDR3 loop is CASSLAAGPNTEAFF. The CDR3 DNA is TGTGCCAGCAGCTTAGCCGCAGGCCCGAACACTGAAGCTTTCTTT. The full variable domain, completed using reference TRBV7-6 and TRBJ1-1, is GAGVSQSPRYKVTKRGQDVALRCDPISGHVSLYWYRQALGQGPEFLTYFNYEAQQDKSGLPNDRFSAERPEGSISTLTIQRTEQRDSAMYRCASSLAAGPNTEAFFGQGTRLTVV.